This T cell receptor beta chain is from a study of blood T cell repertoires in COVID-19. Study summary: Researchers got acute and convalescent COVID-19 samples from the United States, Italy and Spain. PBMCs, B-cell-depleted T cells, or T cells provided the cDNA or gDNA that made up the material.

Sequencing was performed with immunoSEQ multiplex PCR; in TCRdb, only in-frame clones are kept and a portion is missing. This sample carries 200,000 to 300,000 clones, about 82% of them seen once, and the ten largest clones take around 6.8%. Germline CDR1 reads MDHEN; CDR2 reads SYDVKM. The CDR3 loop spans 14 amino acids. V lost 5 bases and J lost 2, with 9 bases in between. Sequenced: peripheral blood. This sequence was found in a woman aged 55 to 70 with active or convalescent COVID-19. The J gene is TRBJ1-4, the V gene TRBV28; possibly TRBD1 for D (6 bases). CDR3 residues: CASSPGVTNEKLFF. The CDR3 coding sequence is TGTGCCAGCAGTCCAGGGGTGACTAATGAAAAACTGTTTTTT. Together with reference TRBV28 and TRBJ1-4, the CDR3 gives the full variable domain: DVKVTQSSRYLVKRTGEKVFLECVQDMDHENMFWYRQDPGLGLRLIYFSYDVKMKEKGDIPEGYSVSREKKERFSLILESASTNQTSMYLCASSPGVTNEKLFFGSGTQLSVL.